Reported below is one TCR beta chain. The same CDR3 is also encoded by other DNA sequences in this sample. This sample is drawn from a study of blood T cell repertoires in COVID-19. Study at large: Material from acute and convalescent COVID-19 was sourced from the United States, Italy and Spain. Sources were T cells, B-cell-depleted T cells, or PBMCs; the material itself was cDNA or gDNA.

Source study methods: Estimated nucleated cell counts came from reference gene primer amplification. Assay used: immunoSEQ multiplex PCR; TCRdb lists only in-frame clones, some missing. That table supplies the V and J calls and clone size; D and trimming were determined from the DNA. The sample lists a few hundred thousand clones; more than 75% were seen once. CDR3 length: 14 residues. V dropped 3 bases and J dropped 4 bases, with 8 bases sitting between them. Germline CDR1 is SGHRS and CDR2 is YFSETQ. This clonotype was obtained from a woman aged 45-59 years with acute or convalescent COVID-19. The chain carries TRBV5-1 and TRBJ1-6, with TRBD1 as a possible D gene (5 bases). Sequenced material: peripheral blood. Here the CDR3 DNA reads TGCGCCAGCAGCTCCGGACAATATAATTCACCCCTCCACTTT. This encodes CASSSGQYNSPLHF.